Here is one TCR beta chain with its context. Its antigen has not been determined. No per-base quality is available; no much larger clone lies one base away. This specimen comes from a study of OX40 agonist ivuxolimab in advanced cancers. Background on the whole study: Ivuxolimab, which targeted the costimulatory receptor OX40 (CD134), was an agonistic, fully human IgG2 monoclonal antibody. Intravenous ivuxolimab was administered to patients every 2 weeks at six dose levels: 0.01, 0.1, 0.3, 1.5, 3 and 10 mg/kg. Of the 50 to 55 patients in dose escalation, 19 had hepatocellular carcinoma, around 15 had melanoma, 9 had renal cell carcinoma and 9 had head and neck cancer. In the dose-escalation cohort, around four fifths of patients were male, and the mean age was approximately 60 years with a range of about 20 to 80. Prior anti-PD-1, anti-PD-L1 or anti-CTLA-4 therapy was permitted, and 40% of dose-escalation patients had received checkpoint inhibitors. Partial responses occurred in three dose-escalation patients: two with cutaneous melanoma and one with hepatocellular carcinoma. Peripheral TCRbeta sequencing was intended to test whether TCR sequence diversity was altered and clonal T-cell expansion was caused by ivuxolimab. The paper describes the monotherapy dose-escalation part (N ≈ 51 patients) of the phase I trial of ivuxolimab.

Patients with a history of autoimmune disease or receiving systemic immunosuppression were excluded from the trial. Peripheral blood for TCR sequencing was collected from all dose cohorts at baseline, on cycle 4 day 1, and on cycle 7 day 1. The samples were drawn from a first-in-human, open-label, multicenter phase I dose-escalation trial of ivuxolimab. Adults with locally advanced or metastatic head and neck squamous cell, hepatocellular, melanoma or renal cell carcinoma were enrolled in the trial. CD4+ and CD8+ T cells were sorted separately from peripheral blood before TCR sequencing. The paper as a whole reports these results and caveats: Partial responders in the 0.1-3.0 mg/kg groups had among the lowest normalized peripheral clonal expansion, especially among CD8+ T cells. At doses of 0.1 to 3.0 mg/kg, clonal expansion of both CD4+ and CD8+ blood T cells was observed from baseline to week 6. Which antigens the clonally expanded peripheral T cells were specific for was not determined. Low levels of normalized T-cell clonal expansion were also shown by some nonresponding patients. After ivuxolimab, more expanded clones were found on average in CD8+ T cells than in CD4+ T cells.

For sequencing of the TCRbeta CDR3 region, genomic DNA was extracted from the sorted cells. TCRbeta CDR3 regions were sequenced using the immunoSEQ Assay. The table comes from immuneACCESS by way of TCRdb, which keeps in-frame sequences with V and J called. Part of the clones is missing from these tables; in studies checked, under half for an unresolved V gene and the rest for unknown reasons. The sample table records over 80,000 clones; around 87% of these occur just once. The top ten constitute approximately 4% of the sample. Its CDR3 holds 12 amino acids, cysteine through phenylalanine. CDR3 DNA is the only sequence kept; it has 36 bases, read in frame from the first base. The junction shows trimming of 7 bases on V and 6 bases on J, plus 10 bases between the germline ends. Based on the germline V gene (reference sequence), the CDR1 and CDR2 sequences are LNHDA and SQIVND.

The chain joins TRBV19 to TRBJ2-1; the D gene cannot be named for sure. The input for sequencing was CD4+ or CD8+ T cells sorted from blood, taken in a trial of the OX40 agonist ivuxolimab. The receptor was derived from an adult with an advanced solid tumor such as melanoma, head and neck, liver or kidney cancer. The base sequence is TGTGCCAGTATAGGGTTTCGCAATGAGCAGTTCTTC. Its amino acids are CASIGFRNEQFF. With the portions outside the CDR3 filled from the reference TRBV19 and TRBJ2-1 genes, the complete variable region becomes DGGITQSPKYLFRKEGQNVTLSCEQNLNHDAMYWYRQDPGQGLRLIYYSQIVNDFQKGDIAEGYSVSREKKESFPLTVTSAQKNPTAFYLCASIGFRNEQFFGPGTRLTVL.